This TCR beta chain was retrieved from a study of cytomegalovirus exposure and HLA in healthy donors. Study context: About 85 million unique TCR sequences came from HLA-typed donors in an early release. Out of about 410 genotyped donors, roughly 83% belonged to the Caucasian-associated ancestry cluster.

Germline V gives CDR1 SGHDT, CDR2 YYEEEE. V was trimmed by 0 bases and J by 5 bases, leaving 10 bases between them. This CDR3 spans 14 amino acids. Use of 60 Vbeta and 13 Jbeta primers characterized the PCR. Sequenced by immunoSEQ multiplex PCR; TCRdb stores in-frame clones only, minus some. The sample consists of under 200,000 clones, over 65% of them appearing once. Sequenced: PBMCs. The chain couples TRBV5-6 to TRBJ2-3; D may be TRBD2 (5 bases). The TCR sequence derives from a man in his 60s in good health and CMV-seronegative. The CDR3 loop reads CASSLVGRGDTQYF. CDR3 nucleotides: TGTGCCAGCAGCTTGGTAGGCCGGGGAGATACGCAGTATTTT.